This TCR beta chain was recovered during a study of glioma-infiltrating T cells. TCR alpha and beta CDR3 regions were amplified from RNA using iRepertoire nested multiplex PCR. TCRdb ran MiXCR on the multiplex PCR reads and lists one entry per CDR3 protein. The profile shows approximately 190,000 distinct CDR3 sequences, approximately 30% of them singletons. Germline V lookup: CDR1 GTSNPN, CDR2 SVGIG (reference sequence). This CDR3 region has 12 residues. Trimming removed 5 bases at V and 4 bases at J, with 11 bases between. This clonotype was obtained from a human donor with low-grade glioma or glioblastoma, undergoing nonglioma brain surgery, or in good health (not recorded which). Sample: glioma tissue, nonneoplastic brain tissue, or PBMCs (not recorded which). V and J are TRBV30 and TRBJ1-2, with D perhaps matching TRBD1 (6 bases). CDR3 loop: CAWERGVYGYTF. As DNA, the CDR3 is TGTGCCTGGGAAAGGGGGGTCTATGGCTACACCTTC.